Listed below are T cell receptor beta chains from one sample, sequenced in a study of cytomegalovirus exposure and HLA in healthy donors. Libraries were prepared by immunoSEQ multiplex PCR; TCRdb keeps only in-frame clonotypes and omits some of them. This table holds around 180,000 clones, around 79% found once. Source material: PBMCs. The receptors derive from a woman aged 50 to 60 in good health and CMV-seronegative. Each CDR3 is given with its conserved first and last residue. A D gene is named only where the DNA matches it firmly. The size entry is marked missing in some rows and otherwise reads once, few, many or a size class.

abundance	d_gene	v_gene	j_gene	CDR3nt	CDR3aa
NA	TRBD2	TRBV18	TRBJ2-1	TGTGCCAGCTCACGGACTAGCGGGAGTCGAAATGAGCAGTTCTTC	CASSRTSGSRNEQFF
NA	NA	TRBV6-6	TRBJ2-3	TGTGCCAGCAGTTACTCCCCTCGGGAGCTAAAGGATACGCAGTATTTT	CASSYSPRELKDTQYF
NA	TRBD1	TRBV19	TRBJ1-1	TGTGCCAGTCACCCGGGACAGCGTGGGGACACTGAAGCTTTCTTT	CASHPGQRGDTEAFF
NA	NA	TRBV2	TRBJ1-5	TGTGCCAGCACTGGGGAGGACAATCAGCCCCAGCATTTT	CASTGEDNQPQHF
NA	NA	TRBV28	TRBJ1-4	TGTGCCAGCAGCCCCAGGGTCCTTCGTGAAAAACTGTTTTTT	CASSPRVLREKLFF
NA	TRBD1	TRBV9	TRBJ1-2	TGTGCCAGCAGCGTAGGTGGACAGGGATCCAGCGGCTACACCTTC	CASSVGGQGSSGYTF
once	NA	TRBV5-4	TRBJ2-7	TGTGCCAGCAGAGACAGGTATACCTACGAGCAGTACTTC	CASRDRYTYEQYF
NA	NA	TRBV6-5	TRBJ2-2	TGTGCCAGCAGCTTACTCCCAGGTAGCACCGGGGAGCTGTTTTTT	CASSLLPGSTGELFF
NA	TRBD1	TRBV6-5	TRBJ2-7	TGTGCCAGCAGTTACGGCGCGGGCAGGGGGACCTACGAGCAGTACTTC	CASSYGAGRGTYEQYF
NA	TRBD1	TRBV7-6	TRBJ2-6	TGTGCCAGCAGCTTAGTCGCTCCCGGGACAGGAGCCGGAGGGGCCAACGTCCTGACTTTC	CASSLVAPGTGAGGANVLTF
NA	TRBD2	TRBV9	TRBJ2-1	TGTGCCAGCAGCGTTCTAGCGGGGGGGGCAAGCTCCTACAATGAGCAGTTCTTC	CASSVLAGGASSYNEQFF
NA	NA	TRBV9	TRBJ1-5	TGTGCCAGCAGCCCCGACCCGCGCGGAAATCAGCCCCAGCATTTT	CASSPDPRGNQPQHF
NA	TRBD1	TRBV7-2	TRBJ2-7	TGTGCCAGCAGCCTAGGGGGACAGGGCCGCTACGAGCAGTACTTC	CASSLGGQGRYEQYF
NA	TRBD2	TRBV7-6	TRBJ2-3	TGTGCCAGCAGCTCAAGGGGCTCGGGGGGGCCGAGTCCTACGCAGTATTTT	CASSSRGSGGPSPTQYF
NA	TRBD1	TRBV28	TRBJ1-2	TGTGCCAGCAGTTTAGGGGACAGGACAGTCAGTAACTATGGCTACACCTTC	CASSLGDRTVSNYGYTF
NA	NA	TRBV7-2	TRBJ2-5	TGTGCCAGCAGCTTAGGATCCCTACCGGGACAAGAGACCCAGTACTTC	CASSLGSLPGQETQYF
NA	TRBD1	TRBV7-2	TRBJ2-3	TGTGCCAGCAGCTTTAACAGGGGACAGCCCCAGTATTTT	CASSFNRGQPQYF
NA	NA	TRBV6-6	TRBJ1-2	TGTGCCAGCAGCCTCACGAGAGGCAGCGGCTACACCTTC	CASSLTRGSGYTF
NA	NA	TRBV5-1	TRBJ1-1	TGCGCCAGCAGCGCGGACCCAACGGGGACTGAAGCTTTCTTT	CASSADPTGTEAFF
NA	TRBD2	TRBV28	TRBJ2-7	TGTGCCAGCAGTTTAGGGGTAGCGGGGACTTGGGAGCAGTACTTC	CASSLGVAGTWEQYF
NA	NA	TRBV4-3	TRBJ1-2	TGCGCCAGCAGCCATCCTCAGGCGGGTCTTGGCTACACCTTC	CASSHPQAGLGYTF
few	TRBD1	TRBV4-2	TRBJ1-5	TGTGCCAGCAGCCCGACAGGGGGTACGCAGCCCCAGCATTTT	CASSPTGGTQPQHF
NA	TRBD1	TRBV7-9	TRBJ1-2	TGTGCCAGCCTAACGGGCAGGGGGAAGGAATGGGGCTACACCTTC	CASLTGRGKEWGYTF
NA	NA	TRBV27	TRBJ2-7	TGTGCCAGCAGGCCCTCCGGGGCCTACGAGCAGTACTTC	CASRPSGAYEQYF
NA	TRBD1	TRBV29-1	TRBJ1-2	TGCAGCGTTGAAGAGAGGAACAGGGGGGGGGAGGGCTACACCTTC	CSVEERNRGGEGYTF
NA	NA	TRBV11-1	TRBJ2-7	TGTGCCAGCAGCGACTACGACAGGACCCTCTCCTACGAGCAGTACTTC	CASSDYDRTLSYEQYF
NA	NA	TRBV7-9	TRBJ2-1	TGTGCCAGCAGCTTAGAGAGTGAGCAGTTCTTC	CASSLESEQFF
NA	NA	TRBV7-2	TRBJ2-7	TGTGCCAGCAGCCCTTGGGCAGCCTCCTCCTACGAGCAGTACTTC	CASSPWAASSYEQYF
NA	TRBD1	TRBV28	TRBJ1-2	TGTGCCAGCAGTTTCGCCGGGACAGGGGGCGGCTACACCTTC	CASSFAGTGGGYTF
NA	NA	TRBV5-6	TRBJ1-3	TGTGCCAGCAGCTTAGGGGTTTCTGGAAACACCATATATTTT	CASSLGVSGNTIYF
NA	NA	TRBV7-8	TRBJ2-1	TGTGCCAGCAGCTCCATTACGCCCGACAGGGCCGGGGGTGAGCAGTTCTTC	CASSSITPDRAGGEQFF
few	NA	TRBV10-3	TRBJ1-4	TGTGCCATCAGTGAGCATCAGAAGAATGAAAAACTGTTTTTT	CAISEHQKNEKLFF
few	NA	TRBV20-1	TRBJ1-1	TGCAGTGCCCCGGTGAACACTGAAGCTTTCTTT	CSAPVNTEAFF
few	NA	TRBV29-1	TRBJ1-1	TGCAGCGTTGGGGAGGGGGGGCACACTGAAGCTTTCTTT	CSVGEGGHTEAFF
NA	TRBD2	TRBV7-3	TRBJ2-3	TGTGCCAGCAGCCCAGGGACTAGCGGGGTAACAGATACGCAGTATTTT	CASSPGTSGVTDTQYF
NA	TRBD1	TRBV6-5	TRBJ2-7	TGTGCCAGCAGTTACGGCAGGGGGTTAGCCTACGAGCAGTACTTC	CASSYGRGLAYEQYF
NA	TRBD1	TRBV27	TRBJ2-1	TGTGCCAGCAGCTTCCCAACAGGGGACTCCTACAATGAGCAGTTCTTC	CASSFPTGDSYNEQFF
NA	TRBD1	TRBV25-1	TRBJ2-7	TGTGCCAGCACCGACAGGGTGTACGAGCAGTACTTC	CASTDRVYEQYF
few	TRBD1	TRBV10-3	TRBJ1-1	TGTGCCATCAGTGAAGGTCGTGACAGGGGGAACACTGAAGCTTTCTTT	CAISEGRDRGNTEAFF
NA	TRBD1	TRBV4-1	TRBJ1-5	TGCGCCAGCAGCCAAGGGCAGGGGGCCCAGCCCCAGCATTTT	CASSQGQGAQPQHF
NA	TRBD1	TRBV5-1	TRBJ1-2	TGCGCCAGCAGACGGGACAGTATGGGTGTCGGCTACACCTTC	CASRRDSMGVGYTF
NA	TRBD2	TRBV6-6	TRBJ2-1	TGTGCCAGCAGTAACGGACTAGCGGGCTTCAGTGAGCAGTTCTTC	CASSNGLAGFSEQFF
NA	NA	TRBV4-1	TRBJ1-5	TGCGCCAGCAAGGGGGATCGGTTTAGCAATCAGCCCCAGCATTTT	CASKGDRFSNQPQHF
NA	TRBD2	TRBV9	TRBJ2-1	TGTGCCAGCAGCCCCGGGACTAGCGAGAATGAGCAGTTCTTC	CASSPGTSENEQFF
NA	NA	TRBV27	TRBJ1-5	TGTGCCAGCAGCGGGACTCAAACTCAGCCCCAGCATTTT	CASSGTQTQPQHF
NA	TRBD1	TRBV28	TRBJ2-7	TGTGCCAGCAGTCGGACAGGGGGCCACGAGCAGTACTTC	CASSRTGGHEQYF
NA	NA	TRBV9	TRBJ2-3	TGTGCCAGCAGCCGTAGCAGCGGAAAGACAGATACGCAGTATTTT	CASSRSSGKTDTQYF
NA	TRBD2	TRBV7-2	TRBJ2-7	TGTGCCAGCAGCCTTCGCTTTAGCGGGAACGAGCAGTACTTC	CASSLRFSGNEQYF
NA	NA	TRBV7-8	TRBJ1-1	TGTGCCAGCAGCCCTGGGGGCAGTTCGGCTGAAGCTTTCTTT	CASSPGGSSAEAFF
NA	NA	TRBV28	TRBJ2-2	TGTGCCAGCAGCCATACAGGGACGGGGACCGGGGAGCTGTTTTTT	CASSHTGTGTGELFF
NA	NA	TRBV23-1	TRBJ1-1	TGCGCCAGCAGACTCGACGGGGAGCCGGGTGGCACTGAAGCTTTCTTT	CASRLDGEPGGTEAFF
NA	NA	TRBV9	TRBJ2-1	TGTGCCAGCAGCGTAGTTGGGGACTTCTACAATGAGCAGTTCTTC	CASSVVGDFYNEQFF
NA	NA	TRBV5-8	TRBJ2-5	TGTGCCAGCAGTTTCACCTCCCGGGAGACCCAGTACTTC	CASSFTSRETQYF